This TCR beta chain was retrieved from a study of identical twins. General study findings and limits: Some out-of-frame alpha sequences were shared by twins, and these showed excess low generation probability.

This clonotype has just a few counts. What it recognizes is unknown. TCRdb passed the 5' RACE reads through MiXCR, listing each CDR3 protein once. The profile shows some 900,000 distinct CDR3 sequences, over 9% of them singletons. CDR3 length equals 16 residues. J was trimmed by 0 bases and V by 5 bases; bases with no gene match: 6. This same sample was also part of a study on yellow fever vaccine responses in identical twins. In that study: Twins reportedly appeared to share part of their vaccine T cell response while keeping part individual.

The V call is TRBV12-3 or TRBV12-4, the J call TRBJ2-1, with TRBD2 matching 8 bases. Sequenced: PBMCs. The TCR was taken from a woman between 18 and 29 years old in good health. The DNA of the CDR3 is TGTGCCAGCAGTCCCCAACTAGCGGACTCCTACAATGAGCAGTTCTTC. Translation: CASSPQLADSYNEQFF.